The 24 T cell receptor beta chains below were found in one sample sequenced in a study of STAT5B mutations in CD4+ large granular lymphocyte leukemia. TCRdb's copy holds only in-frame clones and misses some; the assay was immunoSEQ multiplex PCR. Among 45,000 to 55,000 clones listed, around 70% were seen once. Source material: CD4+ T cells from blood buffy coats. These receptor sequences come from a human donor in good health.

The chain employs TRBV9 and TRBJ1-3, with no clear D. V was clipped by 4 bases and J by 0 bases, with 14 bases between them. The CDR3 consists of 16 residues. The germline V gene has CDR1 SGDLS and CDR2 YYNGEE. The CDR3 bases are TGTGCCAGCAGCCCCTCGGCCGGGTCCTCTGGAAACACCATATATTTT. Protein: CASSPSAGSSGNTIYF.

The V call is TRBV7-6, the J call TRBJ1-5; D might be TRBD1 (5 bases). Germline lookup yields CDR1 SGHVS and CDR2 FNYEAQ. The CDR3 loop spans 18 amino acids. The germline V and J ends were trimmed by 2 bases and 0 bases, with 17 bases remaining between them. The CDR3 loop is CASSLMGPPGGSNQPQHF. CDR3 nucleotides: TGTGCCAGCAGCTTAATGGGGCCTCCCGGAGGTAGCAATCAGCCCCAGCATTTT.

CDR3 loop: CASSLSPRYTEGYTF. The DNA for the CDR3 is TGTGCCAGCAGCTTAAGCCCCAGGTACACTGAAGGCTACACCTTC. The gene calls are TRBV7-3 and TRBJ1-2; no clear D. Germline lookup yields CDR1 SGHTA and CDR2 FQGTGA. Trimming took off 1 base at V and 8 bases at J, with 17 bases between the two ends. This CDR3 spans 15 amino acids.

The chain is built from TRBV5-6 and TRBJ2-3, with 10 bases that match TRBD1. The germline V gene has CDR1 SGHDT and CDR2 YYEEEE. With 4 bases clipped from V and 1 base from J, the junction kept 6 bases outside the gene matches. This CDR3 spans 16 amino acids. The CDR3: CASSTETGGGTDTQYF. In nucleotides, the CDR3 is TGTGCCAGCAGCACCGAGACAGGGGGCGGCACAGATACGCAGTATTTT.

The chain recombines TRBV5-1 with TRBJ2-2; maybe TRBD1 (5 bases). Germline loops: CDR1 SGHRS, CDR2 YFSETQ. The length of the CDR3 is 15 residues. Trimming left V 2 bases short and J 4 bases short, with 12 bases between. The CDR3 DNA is TGCGCCAGCAGCTTCAGGGTATCAGGCACCGGGGAGCTGTTTTTT. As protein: CASSFRVSGTGELFF.

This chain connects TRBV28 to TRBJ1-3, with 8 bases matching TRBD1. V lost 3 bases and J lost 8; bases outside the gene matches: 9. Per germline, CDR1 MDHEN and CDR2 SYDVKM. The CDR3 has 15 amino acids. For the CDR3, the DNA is TGTGCCAGCAGTTTTCCACAGGGGGGCTTGGACACCATATATTTT. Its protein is CASSFPQGGLDTIYF. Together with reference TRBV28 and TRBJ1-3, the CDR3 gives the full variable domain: DVKVTQSSRYLVKRTGEKVFLECVQDMDHENMFWYRQDPGLGLRLIYFSYDVKMKEKGDIPEGYSVSREKKERFSLILESASTNQTSMYLCASSFPQGGLDTIYFGEGSWLTVV.

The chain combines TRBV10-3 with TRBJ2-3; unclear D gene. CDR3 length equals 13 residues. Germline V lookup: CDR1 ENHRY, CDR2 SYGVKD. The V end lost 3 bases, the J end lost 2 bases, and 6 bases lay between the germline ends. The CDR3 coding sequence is TGTGCCATCAGTGACGCGGACACAGATACGCAGTATTTT. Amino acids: CAISDADTDTQYF.

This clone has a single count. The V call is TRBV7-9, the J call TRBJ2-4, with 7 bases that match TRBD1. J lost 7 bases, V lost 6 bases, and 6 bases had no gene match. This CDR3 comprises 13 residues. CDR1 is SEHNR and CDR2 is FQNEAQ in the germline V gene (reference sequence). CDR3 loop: CASRPGTANIQYF. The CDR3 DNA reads TGTGCCAGCAGACCCGGGACAGCGAACATTCAGTACTTC. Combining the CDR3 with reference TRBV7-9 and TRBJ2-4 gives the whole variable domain DTGVSQNPRHKITKRGQNVTFRCDPISEHNRLYWYRQTLGQGPEFLTYFQNEAQLEKSRLLSDRFSAERPKGSFSTLEIQRTEQGDSAMYLCASRPGTANIQYFGAGTRLSVL.

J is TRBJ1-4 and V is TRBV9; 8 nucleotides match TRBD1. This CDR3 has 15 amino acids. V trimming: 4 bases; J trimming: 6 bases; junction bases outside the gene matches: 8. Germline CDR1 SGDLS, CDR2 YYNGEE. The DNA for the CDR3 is TGTGCCAGCAGCTGGGGGGTGGGACAGGATGAAAAACTGTTTTTT. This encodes CASSWGVGQDEKLFF.

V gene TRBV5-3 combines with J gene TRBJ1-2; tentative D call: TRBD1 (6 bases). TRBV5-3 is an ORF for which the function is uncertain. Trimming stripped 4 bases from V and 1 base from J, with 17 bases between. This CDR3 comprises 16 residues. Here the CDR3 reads CARSVKQDRDNYGYTF. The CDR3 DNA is TGTGCCAGAAGCGTAAAGCAGGACAGAGATAACTATGGCTACACCTTC.

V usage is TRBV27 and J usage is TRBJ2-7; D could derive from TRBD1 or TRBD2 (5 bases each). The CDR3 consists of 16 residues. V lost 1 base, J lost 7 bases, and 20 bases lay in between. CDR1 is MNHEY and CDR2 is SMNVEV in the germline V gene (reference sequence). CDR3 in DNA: TGTGCCAGCAGTTTATTAGAGTCGGGGCCGGTGAGGGAGCAGTACTTC. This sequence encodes CASSLLESGPVREQYF.

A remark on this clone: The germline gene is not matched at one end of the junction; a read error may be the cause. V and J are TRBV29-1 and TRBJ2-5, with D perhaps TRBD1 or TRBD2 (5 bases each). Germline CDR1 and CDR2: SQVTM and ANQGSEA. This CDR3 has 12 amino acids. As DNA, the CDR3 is TGCAGCGTTAAAGAGGGGCTAGAGACCCAGTACTTC. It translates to CSVKEGLETQYF. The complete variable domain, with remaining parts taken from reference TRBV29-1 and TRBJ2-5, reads SAVISQKPSRDICQRGTSLTIQCQVDSQVTMMFWYRQQPGQSLTLIATANQGSEATYESGFVIDKFPISRPNLTFSTLTVSNMSPEDSSIYLCSVKEGLETQYFGPGTRLLVL.

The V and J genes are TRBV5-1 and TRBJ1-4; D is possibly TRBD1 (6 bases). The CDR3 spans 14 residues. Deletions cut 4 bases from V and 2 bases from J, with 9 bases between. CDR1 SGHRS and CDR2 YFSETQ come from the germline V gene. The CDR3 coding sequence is TGCGCCAGCAGCCCGGACAGTACTAATGAAAAACTGTTTTTT. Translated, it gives CASSPDSTNEKLFF.

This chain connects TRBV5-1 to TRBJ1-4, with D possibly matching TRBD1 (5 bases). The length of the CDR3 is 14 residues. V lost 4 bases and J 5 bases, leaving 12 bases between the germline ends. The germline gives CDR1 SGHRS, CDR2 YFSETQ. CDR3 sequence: CASSRDGGNEKLFF. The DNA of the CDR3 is TGCGCCAGCAGCCGGGACGGCGGGAATGAAAAACTGTTTTTT. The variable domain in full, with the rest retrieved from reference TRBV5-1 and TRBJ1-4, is KAGVTQTPRYLIKTRGQQVTLSCSPISGHRSVSWYQQTPGQGLQFLFEYFSETQRNKGNFPGRFSGRQFSNSRSEMNVSTLELGDSALYLCASSRDGGNEKLFFGSGTQLSVL.

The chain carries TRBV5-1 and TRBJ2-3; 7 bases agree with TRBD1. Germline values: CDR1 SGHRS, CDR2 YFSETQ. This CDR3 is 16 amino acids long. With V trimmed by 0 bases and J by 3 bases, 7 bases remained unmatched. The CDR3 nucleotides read TGCGCCAGCAGCTTGGGAGGGGGCGGGTCGACAGATACGCAGTATTTT. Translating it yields CASSLGGGGSTDTQYF.

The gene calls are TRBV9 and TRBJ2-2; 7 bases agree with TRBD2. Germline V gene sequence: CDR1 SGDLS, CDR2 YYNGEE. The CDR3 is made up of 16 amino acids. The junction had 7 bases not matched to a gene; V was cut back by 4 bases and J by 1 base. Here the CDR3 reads CASSPGGSLNTGELFF. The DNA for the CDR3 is TGTGCCAGCAGCCCGGGGGGATCCTTGAACACCGGGGAGCTGTTTTTT.

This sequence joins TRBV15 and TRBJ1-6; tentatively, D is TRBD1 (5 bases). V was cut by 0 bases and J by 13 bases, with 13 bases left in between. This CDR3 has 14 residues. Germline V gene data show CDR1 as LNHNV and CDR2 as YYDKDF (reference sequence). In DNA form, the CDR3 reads TGTGCCACCAGCAGAGAGGTCGGGACCGCGCCCCTCCACTTT. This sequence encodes CATSREVGTAPLHF. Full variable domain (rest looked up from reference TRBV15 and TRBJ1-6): DAMVIQNPRYQVTQFGKPVTLSCSQTLNHNVMYWYQQKSSQAPKLLFHYYDKDFNNEADTPDNFQSRRPNTSFCFLDIRSPGLGDTAMYLCATSREVGTAPLHFGNGTRLTVT.

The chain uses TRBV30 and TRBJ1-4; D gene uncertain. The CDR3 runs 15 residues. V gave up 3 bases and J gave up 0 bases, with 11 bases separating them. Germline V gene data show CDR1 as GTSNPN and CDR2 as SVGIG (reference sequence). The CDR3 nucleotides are TGTGCCTGGAGCGCCGTGGCGGCAACTAATGAAAAACTGTTTTTT. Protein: CAWSAVAATNEKLFF.

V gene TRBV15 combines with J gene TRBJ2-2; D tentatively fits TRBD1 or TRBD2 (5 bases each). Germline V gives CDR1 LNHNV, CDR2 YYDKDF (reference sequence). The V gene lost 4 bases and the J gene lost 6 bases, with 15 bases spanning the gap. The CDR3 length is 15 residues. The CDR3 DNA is TGTGCCACCAGCATAAGTGGGGGAAAGGCCGGGGAGCTGTTTTTT. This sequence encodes CATSISGGKAGELFF.

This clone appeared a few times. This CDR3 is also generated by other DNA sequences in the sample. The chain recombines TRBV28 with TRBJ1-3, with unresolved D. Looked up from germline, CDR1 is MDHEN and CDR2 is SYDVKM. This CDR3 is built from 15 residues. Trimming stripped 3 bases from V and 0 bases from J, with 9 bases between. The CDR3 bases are TGTGCCAGCAGTTTTTACGCTTCCTCTGGAAACACCATATATTTT. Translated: CASSFYASSGNTIYF.

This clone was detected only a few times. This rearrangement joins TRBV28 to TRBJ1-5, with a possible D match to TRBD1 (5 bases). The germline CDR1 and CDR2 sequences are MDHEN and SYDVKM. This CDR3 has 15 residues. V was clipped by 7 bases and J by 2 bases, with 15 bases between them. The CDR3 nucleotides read TGTGCCAGCATTTCGTTTGGGGGTGGCAATCAGCCCCAGCATTTT. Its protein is CASISFGGGNQPQHF.

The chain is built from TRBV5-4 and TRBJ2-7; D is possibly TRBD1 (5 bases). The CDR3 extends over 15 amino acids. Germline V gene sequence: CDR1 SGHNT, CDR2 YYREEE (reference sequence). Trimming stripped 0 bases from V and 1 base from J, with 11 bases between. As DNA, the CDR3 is TGTGCCAGCAGCTTGGACCAGGGCCCTTCCTACGAGCAGTACTTC. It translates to CASSLDQGPSYEQYF.

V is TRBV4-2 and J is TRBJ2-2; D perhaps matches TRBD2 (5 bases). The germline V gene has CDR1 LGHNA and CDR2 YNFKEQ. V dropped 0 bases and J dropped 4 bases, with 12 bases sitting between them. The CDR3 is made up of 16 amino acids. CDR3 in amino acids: CASSQEGSGVTGELFF. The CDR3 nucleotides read TGTGCCAGCAGCCAAGAAGGATCCGGGGTCACCGGGGAGCTGTTTTTT.

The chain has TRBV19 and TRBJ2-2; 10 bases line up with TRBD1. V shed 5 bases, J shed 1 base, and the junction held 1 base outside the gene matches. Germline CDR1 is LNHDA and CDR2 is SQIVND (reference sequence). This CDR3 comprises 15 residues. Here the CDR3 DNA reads TGTGCCAGTAGTCGGGACAGGGGGAACACCGGGGAGCTGTTTTTT. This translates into CASSRDRGNTGELFF. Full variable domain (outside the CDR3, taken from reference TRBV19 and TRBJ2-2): DGGITQSPKYLFRKEGQNVTLSCEQNLNHDAMYWYRQDPGQGLRLIYYSQIVNDFQKGDIAEGYSVSREKKESFPLTVTSAQKNPTAFYLCASSRDRGNTGELFFGEGSRLTVL.